This T cell receptor (beta chain) derives from a study of tumor-infiltrating lymphocytes in primary liver carcinoma. Study-wide findings and caveats: For tumor-adjacent and tumor-blood pairs, overlap was less than that seen for tumor region pairs. Top-250-clone fractions were significantly higher in tumors than in blood (p = 0.039).

On this clonotype: Its target is unknown. Compared with germline, one end of the junction differs, possibly owing to a read error.

Unsorted bulk tissue of about 20-30 mg yielded co-extracted RNA and DNA. Looked up from germline, CDR1 is SQVTM and CDR2 is ANQGSEA. The CDR3 has 15 residues. TCR beta cDNA came from about 500 ng total RNA, primed with a constant-region primer. Three-round nested multiplex PCR performed with slightly modified ARM-PCR produced the TCR beta libraries. Primers for the first two PCR rounds were TRBV1-TRBV30 forward primers and a C-beta reverse primer (roughly 10 cycles per round). TCRdb recomputed calls from the multiplex PCR reads with MiXCR, one row per CDR3 protein. Of some 190,000 distinct CDR3 sequences detected, around four fifths appear once; the ten largest clones hold less than 20%.

The gene calls are TRBV29-1 and TRBJ2-5, with TRBD2 matching over 13 bases. This sequence was found in a middle-aged man with primary liver carcinoma and hepatitis B virus infection. Specimen: tumor tissue from primary liver carcinoma. CDR3 region: CNARTSGSWAETQYF. CDR3 nucleotide sequence: TGCAACGCTCGGACTAGCGGGAGTTGGGCAGAGACTCAGTACTTC.